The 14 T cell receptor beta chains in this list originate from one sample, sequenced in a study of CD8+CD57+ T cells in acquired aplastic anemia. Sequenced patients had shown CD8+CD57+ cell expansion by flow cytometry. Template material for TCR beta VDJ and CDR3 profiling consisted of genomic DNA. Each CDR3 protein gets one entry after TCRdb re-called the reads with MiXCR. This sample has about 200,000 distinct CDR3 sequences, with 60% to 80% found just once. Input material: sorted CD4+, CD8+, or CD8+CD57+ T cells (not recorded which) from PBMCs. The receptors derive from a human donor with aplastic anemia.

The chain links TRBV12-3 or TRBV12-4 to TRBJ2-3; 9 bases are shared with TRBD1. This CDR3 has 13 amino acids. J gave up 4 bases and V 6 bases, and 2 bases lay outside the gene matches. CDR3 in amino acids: CASRRQGADTQYF. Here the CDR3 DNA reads TGTGCCAGCAGGAGACAGGGGGCAGATACGCAGTATTTT.

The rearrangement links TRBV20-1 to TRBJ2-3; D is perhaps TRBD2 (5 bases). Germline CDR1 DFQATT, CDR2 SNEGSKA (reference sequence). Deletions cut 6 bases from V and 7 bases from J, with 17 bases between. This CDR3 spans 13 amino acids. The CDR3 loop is CSAPLGVIYTQYF. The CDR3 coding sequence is TGCAGTGCGCCACTCGGGGTCATATATACGCAGTATTTT.

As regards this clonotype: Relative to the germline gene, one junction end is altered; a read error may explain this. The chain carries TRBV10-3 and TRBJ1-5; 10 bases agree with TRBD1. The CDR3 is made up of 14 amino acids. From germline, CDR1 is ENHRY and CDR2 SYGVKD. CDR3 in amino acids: CAVSPDRGDQPQHF. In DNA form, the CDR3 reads TGTGCCGTCAGTCCGGACAGGGGGGATCAGCCCCAGCATTTT.

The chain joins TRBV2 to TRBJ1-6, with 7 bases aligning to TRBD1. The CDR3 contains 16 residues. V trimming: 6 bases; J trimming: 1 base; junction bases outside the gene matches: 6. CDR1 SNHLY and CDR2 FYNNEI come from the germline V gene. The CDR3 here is CASRDRASSYNSPLHF. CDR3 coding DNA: TGTGCCAGCAGAGACAGGGCTTCTTCCTATAATTCACCCCTCCACTTT.

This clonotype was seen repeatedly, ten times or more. CDR3 in amino acids: CASSSWGGALRKTQYF. The DNA for the CDR3 is TGCGCCAGCAGCTCCTGGGGGGGGGCCCTGCGGAAGACCCAGTACTTC. V usage is TRBV5-1 and J usage is TRBJ2-5, with D maybe TRBD2 (7 bases). Trimming took 3 bases from V and 6 from J, leaving 21 bases between them. Per the germline V gene, CDR1 is SGHRS and CDR2 is YFSETQ. The CDR3 spans 16 residues.

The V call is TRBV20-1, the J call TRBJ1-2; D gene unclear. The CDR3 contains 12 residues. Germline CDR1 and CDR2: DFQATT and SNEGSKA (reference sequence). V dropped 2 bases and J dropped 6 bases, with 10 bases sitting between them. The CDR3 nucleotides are TGCAGTGCTAGACGTAGGATGGATGGCTACACCTTC. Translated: CSARRRMDGYTF.

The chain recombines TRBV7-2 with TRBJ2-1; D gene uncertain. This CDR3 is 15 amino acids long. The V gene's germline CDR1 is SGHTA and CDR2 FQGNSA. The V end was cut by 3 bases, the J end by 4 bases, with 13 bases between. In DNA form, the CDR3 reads TGTGCCAGCAGCTTTGCGGCTATCAGTTACAATGAGCAGTTCTTC. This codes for CASSFAAISYNEQFF.

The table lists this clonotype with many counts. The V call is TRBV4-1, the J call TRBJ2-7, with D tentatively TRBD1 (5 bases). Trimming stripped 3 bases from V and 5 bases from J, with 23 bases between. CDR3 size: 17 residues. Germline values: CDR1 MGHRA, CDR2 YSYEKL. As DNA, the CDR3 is TGCGCCAGCAGCCACCAAGTCAGGGTGGGCAGTGTAGACGAGCAGTACTTC. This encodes CASSHQVRVGSVDEQYF.

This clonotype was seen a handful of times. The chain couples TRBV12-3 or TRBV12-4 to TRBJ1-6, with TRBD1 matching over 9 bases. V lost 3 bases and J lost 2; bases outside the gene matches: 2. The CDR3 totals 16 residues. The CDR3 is CASSFGTGTYNSPLHF. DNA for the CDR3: TGTGCCAGCAGTTTCGGGACAGGGACCTATAATTCACCCCTCCACTTT.

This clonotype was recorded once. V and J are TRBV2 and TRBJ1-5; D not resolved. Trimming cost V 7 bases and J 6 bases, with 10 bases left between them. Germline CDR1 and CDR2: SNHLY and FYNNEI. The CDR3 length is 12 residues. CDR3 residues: CASTREGQPQHF. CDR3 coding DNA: TGTGCCAGCACAAGGGAAGGTCAGCCCCAGCATTTT.

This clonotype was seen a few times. The CDR3 region has the DNA TGTGCCAGCAGTTCCCAGGGAATCAATGAGCAGTTCTTC. This codes for CASSSQGINEQFF. The chain carries TRBV27 and TRBJ2-1, with D possibly matching TRBD1 (5 bases). The germline V gene encodes CDR1 MNHEY and CDR2 SMNVEV (reference sequence). Trimming pared 4 bases from V and 6 bases from J, leaving 10 bases between. The CDR3 sequence is 13 residues long.

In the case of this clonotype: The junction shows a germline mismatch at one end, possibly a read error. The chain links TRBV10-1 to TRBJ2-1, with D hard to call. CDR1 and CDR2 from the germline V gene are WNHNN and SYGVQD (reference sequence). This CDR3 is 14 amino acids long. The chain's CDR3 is CASSATRNGNEKIF. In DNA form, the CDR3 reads TGCGCCAGCAGTGCTACGAGGAATGGGAATGAGAAGATCTTC.

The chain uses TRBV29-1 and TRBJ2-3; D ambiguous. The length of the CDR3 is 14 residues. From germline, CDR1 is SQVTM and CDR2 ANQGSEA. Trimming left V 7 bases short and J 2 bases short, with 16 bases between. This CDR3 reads CSAGPSAATDTQYF. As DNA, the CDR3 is TGCAGCGCAGGACCATCCGCCGCCACAGATACGCAGTATTTT.

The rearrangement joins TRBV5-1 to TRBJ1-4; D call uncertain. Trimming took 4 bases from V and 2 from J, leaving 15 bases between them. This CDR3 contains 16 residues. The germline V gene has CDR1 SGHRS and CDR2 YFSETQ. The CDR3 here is CASSPVYGQTNEKLFF. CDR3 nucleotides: TGCGCCAGCAGCCCTGTGTATGGGCAGACTAATGAAAAACTGTTTTTT.